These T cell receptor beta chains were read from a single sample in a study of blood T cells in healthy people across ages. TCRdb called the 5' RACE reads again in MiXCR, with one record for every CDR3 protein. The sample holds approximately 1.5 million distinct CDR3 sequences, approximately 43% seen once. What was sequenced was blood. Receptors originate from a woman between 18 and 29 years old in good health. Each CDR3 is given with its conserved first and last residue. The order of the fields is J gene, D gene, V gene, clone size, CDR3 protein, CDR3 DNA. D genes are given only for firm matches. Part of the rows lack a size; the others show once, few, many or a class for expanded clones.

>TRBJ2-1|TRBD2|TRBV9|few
CASSPQLAASYNEQFF
TGTGCCAGCAGCCCCCAACTAGCGGCCTCCTACAATGAGCAGTTCTTC
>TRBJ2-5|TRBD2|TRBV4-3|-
CASSQGGDRGVNEQYF
TGCGCCAGCAGCCAAGGGGGAGACCGGGGGGTAAATGAGCAGTACTTC
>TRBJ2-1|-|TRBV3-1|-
CASSQERLTPRSSYNEQFF
TGTGCCAGCAGCCAAGAACGGCTAACACCAAGAAGCTCCTACAATGAGCAGTTCTTC
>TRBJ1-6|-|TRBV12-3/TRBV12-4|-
CASSLAAQENNSPLHF
TGTGCCAGCAGTTTAGCAGCGCAGGAGAATAATTCACCCCTCCACTTT
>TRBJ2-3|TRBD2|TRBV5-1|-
CASRRTSGPITDTQYF
TGCGCCAGCAGACGGACTAGCGGGCCAATCACAGATACGCAGTATTTT
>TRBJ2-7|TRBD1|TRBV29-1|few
CSVVKFGQGRYSYEQYF
TGCAGCGTTGTTAAGTTCGGACAGGGGCGATACTCCTACGAGCAGTACTTC
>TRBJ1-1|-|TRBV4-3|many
CASSQNRVTEAFF
TGCGCCAGCAGCCAAAACAGGGTCACTGAAGCTTTCTTT
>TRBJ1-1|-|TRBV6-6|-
CASSYPRGGTEAFF
TGTGCCAGCAGTTACCCCCGGGGGGGCACTGAAGCTTTCTTT
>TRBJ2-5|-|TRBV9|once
CASSVGQMQETQYF
TGTGCCAGCAGCGTAGGACAGATGCAAGAGACCCAGTACTTC
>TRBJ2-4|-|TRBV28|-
CASSSGTANIQYF
TGTGCCAGCAGTTCGGGAACAGCAAACATTCAGTACTTC
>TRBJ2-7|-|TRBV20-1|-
CSALFSKGNEQYF
TGCAGTGCCCTATTCAGCAAGGGCAACGAGCAGTACTTC
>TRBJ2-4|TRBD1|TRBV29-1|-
CSVKDRGGKNIQYF
TGCAGCGTTAAGGACAGGGGTGGCAAAAACATTCAGTACTTC
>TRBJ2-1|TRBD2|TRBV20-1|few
CSARGLREGLRSSYNEQFF
TGCAGTGCTAGAGGCCTCCGGGAGGGCCTTAGGAGCTCCTACAATGAGCAGTTCTTC
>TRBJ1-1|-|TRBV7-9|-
CASSFGVVETEAFF
TGTGCCAGCAGCTTCGGTGTCGTAGAGACTGAAGCTTTCTTT
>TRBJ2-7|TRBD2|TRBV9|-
CASSVVPSGGRNEQYF
TGTGCCAGCAGCGTAGTGCCTAGCGGAGGACGCAATGAGCAGTACTTC
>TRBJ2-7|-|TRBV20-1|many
CSASSGDAYEQYF
TGCAGTGCTAGTTCCGGGGACGCCTACGAGCAGTACTTC
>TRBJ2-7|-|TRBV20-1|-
CSAPEGDYEQYF
TGCAGTGCTCCGGAGGGTGACTACGAGCAGTACTTC
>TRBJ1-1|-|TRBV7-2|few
CASSLDGQSMNTEAFF
TGTGCCAGCAGCTTAGACGGGCAAAGTATGAACACTGAAGCTTTCTTT
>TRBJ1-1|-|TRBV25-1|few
CASTKGGGANTEAFF
TGTGCCAGCACAAAGGGGGGGGGCGCGAACACTGAAGCTTTCTTT
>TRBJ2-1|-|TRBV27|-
CASSPRRQAGNEQFF
TGTGCCAGCAGCCCCCGCCGGCAGGCGGGGAATGAGCAGTTCTTC
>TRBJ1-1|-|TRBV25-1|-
CASSKPTPQVAFF
TGTGCCAGCAGCAAGCCAACCCCTCAGGTTGCTTTCTTT
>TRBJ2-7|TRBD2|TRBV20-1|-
CSARDMLAGGASYEQYF
TGCAGTGCTAGAGATATGCTAGCGGGAGGCGCGTCCTACGAGCAGTACTTC
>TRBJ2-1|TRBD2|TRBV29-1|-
CSVERRESSYNEQFF
TGCAGCGTTGAAAGGCGGGAGAGCTCCTACAATGAGCAGTTCTTC
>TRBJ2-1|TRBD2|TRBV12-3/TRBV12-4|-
CAGSLAGGGNEQFF
TGTGCCGGCAGTTTAGCGGGAGGGGGCAATGAGCAGTTCTTC
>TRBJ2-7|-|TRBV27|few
CASSLSNRGPEQYF
TGTGCCAGCAGTTTATCGAACCGGGGGCCCGAGCAGTACTTC
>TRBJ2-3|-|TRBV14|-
CASSQDQTAPSTDTQYF
TGTGCCAGCAGCCAAGATCAAACAGCCCCGAGCACAGATACGCAGTATTTT
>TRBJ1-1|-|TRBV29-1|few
CSAQGVLNTEAFF
TGCAGCGCACAGGGAGTTCTGAACACTGAAGCTTTCTTT
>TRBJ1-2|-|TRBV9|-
CASTTSDRSNYGYTF
TGTGCCAGCACGACATCAGACAGGTCGAACTATGGCTACACCTTC
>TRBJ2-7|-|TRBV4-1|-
CASSQPGPKESQYF
TGCGCCAGCAGCCAACCGGGGCCAAAAGAGTCCCAGTACTTC
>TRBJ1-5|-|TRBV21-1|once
CASNRTDINQPQHF
TGTGCCAGCAACCGGACGGACATTAATCAGCCCCAGCATTTT
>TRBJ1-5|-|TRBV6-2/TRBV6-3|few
CASSPWGSQPQHF
TGTGCCAGCAGCCCCTGGGGGAGTCAGCCCCAGCATTTT
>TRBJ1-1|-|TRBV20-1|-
CSATGRMNTEAFF
TGCAGTGCTACGGGACGGATGAACACTGAAGCTTTCTTT
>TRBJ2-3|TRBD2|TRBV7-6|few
CASSSAGGTDTQYF
TGTGCCAGCAGCTCGGCGGGGGGCACAGATACGCAGTATTTT
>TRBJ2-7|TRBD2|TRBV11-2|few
CASSLRLASQGEQYF
TGTGCCAGCAGCCTCCGACTAGCGTCTCAGGGCGAGCAGTACTTC
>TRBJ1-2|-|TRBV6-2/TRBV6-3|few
CASSYRSDSSYGYTF
TGTGCCAGCAGTTACCGTTCGGACAGTTCCTATGGCTACACCTTC
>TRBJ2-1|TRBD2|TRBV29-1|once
CSELAGVNEQFF
TGCAGCGAACTAGCGGGAGTCAATGAGCAGTTCTTC
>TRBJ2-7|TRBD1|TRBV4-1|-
CASSQGQGTPYEQYF
TGCGCCAGCAGCCAGGGACAGGGAACCCCCTACGAGCAGTACTTC
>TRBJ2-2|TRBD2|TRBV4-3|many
CASSQEPSGGGGELFF
TGCGCCAGCAGCCAAGAACCTAGCGGGGGGGGCGGGGAGCTGTTTTTT
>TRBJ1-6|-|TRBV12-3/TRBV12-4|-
CASSSWAATNSPLHF
TGTGCCAGCAGTTCTTGGGCAGCAACGAATTCACCCCTCCACTTT
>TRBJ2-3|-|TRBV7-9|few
CASSFVDGTQYF
TGTGCCAGCAGCTTTGTGGACGGTACGCAGTATTTT
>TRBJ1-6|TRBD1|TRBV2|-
CAKDRGPGSPLHF
TGTGCCAAGGACAGGGGCCCTGGATCACCCCTCCACTTT
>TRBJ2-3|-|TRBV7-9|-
CASSLQAVTDMQYF
TGTGCCAGCAGCTTACAGGCCGTCACAGATATGCAGTATTTT
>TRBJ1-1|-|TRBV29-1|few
CSASHFEAFF
TGCAGCGCCTCGCACTTTGAAGCTTTCTTT
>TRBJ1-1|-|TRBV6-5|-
CASSFRTLNTEAFF
TGTGCCAGCAGTTTCCGGACATTGAACACTGAAGCTTTCTTT
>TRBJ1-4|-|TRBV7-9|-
CASLGATNEKLFF
TGTGCCAGCCTGGGGGCAACTAATGAAAAACTGTTTTTT